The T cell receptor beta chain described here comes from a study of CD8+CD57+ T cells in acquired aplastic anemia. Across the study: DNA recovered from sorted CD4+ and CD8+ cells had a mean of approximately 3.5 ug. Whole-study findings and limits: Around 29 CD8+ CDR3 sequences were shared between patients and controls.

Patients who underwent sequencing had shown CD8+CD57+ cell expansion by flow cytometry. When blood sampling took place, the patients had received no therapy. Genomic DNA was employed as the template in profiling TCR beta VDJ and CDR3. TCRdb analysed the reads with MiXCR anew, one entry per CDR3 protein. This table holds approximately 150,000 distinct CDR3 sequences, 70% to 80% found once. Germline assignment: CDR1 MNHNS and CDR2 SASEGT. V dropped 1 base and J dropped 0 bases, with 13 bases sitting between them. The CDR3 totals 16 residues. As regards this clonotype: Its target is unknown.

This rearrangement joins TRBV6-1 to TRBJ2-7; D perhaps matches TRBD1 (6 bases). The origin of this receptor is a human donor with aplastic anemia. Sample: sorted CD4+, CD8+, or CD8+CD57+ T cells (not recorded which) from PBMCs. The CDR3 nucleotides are TGTGCCAGCAGTGAAGGGAGGACAGTGAGCTCCTACGAGCAGTACTTC. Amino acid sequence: CASSEGRTVSSYEQYF.